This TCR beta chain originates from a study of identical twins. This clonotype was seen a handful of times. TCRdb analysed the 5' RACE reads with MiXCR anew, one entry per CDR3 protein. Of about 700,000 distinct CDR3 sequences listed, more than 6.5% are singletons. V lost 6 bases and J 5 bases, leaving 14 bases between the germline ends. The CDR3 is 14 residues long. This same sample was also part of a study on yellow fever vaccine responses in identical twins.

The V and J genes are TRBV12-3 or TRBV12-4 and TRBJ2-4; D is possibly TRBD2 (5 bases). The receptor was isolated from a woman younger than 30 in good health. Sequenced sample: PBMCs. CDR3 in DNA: TGTGCCAGCAGCCCCATCGGACTCGAAAACATTCAGTACTTC. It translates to CASSPIGLENIQYF.